This T cell receptor beta chain was sequenced for a study of CD8+CD57+ T cells in acquired aplastic anemia. Whole-study context: Among healthy donors, CD4+ cells averaged roughly 11 million reads. Study conclusions and caveats: Patients shared just under 30 CD8+ CDR3 sequences with controls. Patients and healthy controls showed no significant CD8+ Simpson's diversity difference.

V lost 2 bases to trimming and J lost 1 base, with 9 bases between them. The CDR3 totals 15 residues. CDR1 is SGDLS, CDR2 YYNGEE, per germline. This clonotype was recorded at least ten times. Its cognate antigen is unknown. Genomic DNA acted as the template from which TCR beta VDJ combination and CDR3 sequence profiling were carried out. A single record per CDR3 protein comes from TCRdb applying MiXCR to the reads. This sample has approximately 200,000 distinct CDR3 sequences, with roughly half found just once. The sequence derives from a human donor in good health, serving as a control. This rearrangement joins TRBV9 to TRBJ1-4; D not certain. Sequenced input: sorted CD4+, CD8+, or CD8+CD57+ T cells (not recorded which) from PBMCs. DNA for the CDR3: TGTGCCAGCAGCGTGGGTGGGAAAACTAATGAAAAACTGTTTTTT. This translates into CASSVGGKTNEKLFF.